These T cell receptor beta chains were read from a single sample in a study of human T cells and chemical hapten exposure. Using its own MiXCR run on the RACE reads, TCRdb lists one record per CDR3 protein. The data hold around 200,000 distinct CDR3 sequences, with under 35% observed a single time. Sequences were derived from whole blood, sampled in connection with sensitization to the hapten diphenylcyclopropenone (DPC). The receptors were sampled from a woman aged 25 to 39 with alopecia areata. Some clones in this sample may be carry-over from other donors' samples. CDR3s include the opening cysteine and the closing phenylalanine or tryptophan. Each record gives: CDR3 DNA, CDR3 protein, CDR3 length, clone size, V gene, J gene, D gene. The D gene is left open where the match is weak. Some rows mark clone size as missing; the rest say once, few, many or name a class of expanded clone.

CDR3 DNA: TGCAGTGCTGAGACAGGGGCGAGGTCCAATGAGCAGTTCTTC
CDR3 protein: CSAETGARSNEQFF
CDR3 length: 14
clone size: -
V gene: TRBV20-1
J gene: TRBJ2-1
D gene: TRBD1

CDR3 DNA: TGTGCCAGCAGCGAGCACAGGGGCAATCAGCCCCAGCATTTT
CDR3 protein: CASSEHRGNQPQHF
CDR3 length: 14
clone size: -
V gene: TRBV6-1
J gene: TRBJ1-5
D gene: -

CDR3 DNA: TGCGCCAGCAGCCAAGATTCAGATACGCAGTATTTT
CDR3 protein: CASSQDSDTQYF
CDR3 length: 12
clone size: -
V gene: TRBV4-1
J gene: TRBJ2-3
D gene: -

CDR3 DNA: TGTGCCAGCAGCCAAGGAGCAGGGAATGGTCAGCCCCAGCATTTT
CDR3 protein: CASSQGAGNGQPQHF
CDR3 length: 15
clone size: -
V gene: TRBV4-2
J gene: TRBJ1-5
D gene: -

CDR3 DNA: TGTGCCAGCAGTCGCCGGGGGTCCGGAAGGACCTACGAGCAGTACTTC
CDR3 protein: CASSRRGSGRTYEQYF
CDR3 length: 16
clone size: -
V gene: TRBV6-2/TRBV6-3
J gene: TRBJ2-7
D gene: -

CDR3 DNA: TGTGCCAGCAGCACGTCAGGGGTAGGGACTGAAGCTTTCTTT
CDR3 protein: CASSTSGVGTEAFF
CDR3 length: 14
clone size: few
V gene: TRBV11-2
J gene: TRBJ1-1
D gene: -

CDR3 DNA: TGCAGCGTTTACGGAGGACTAGGGGCAGATACGCAGTATTTT
CDR3 protein: CSVYGGLGADTQYF
CDR3 length: 14
clone size: many
V gene: TRBV29-1
J gene: TRBJ2-3
D gene: TRBD2

CDR3 DNA: TGTGCCAGCAGTGAATTGTGGCAGGGAAATCAGCCCCAGCATTTT
CDR3 protein: CASSELWQGNQPQHF
CDR3 length: 15
clone size: -
V gene: TRBV6-1
J gene: TRBJ1-5
D gene: -

CDR3 DNA: TGTGCCAGCAGCTTAGGGGGAAATCGGCGGGGGCGCTCCTACGAGCAGTACTTC
CDR3 protein: CASSLGGNRRGRSYEQYF
CDR3 length: 18
clone size: -
V gene: TRBV7-2
J gene: TRBJ2-7
D gene: -

CDR3 DNA: TGTGCCAGCAGCTTGGAGCCTCAAACCCGGAGGACTGAAGCTTTCTTT
CDR3 protein: CASSLEPQTRRTEAFF
CDR3 length: 16
clone size: -
V gene: TRBV5-5
J gene: TRBJ1-1
D gene: -

CDR3 DNA: TGTGCCAGCAGTTACCGACAGGGAGGGTTCGAGACCCAGTACTTC
CDR3 protein: CASSYRQGGFETQYF
CDR3 length: 15
clone size: -
V gene: TRBV6-5
J gene: TRBJ2-5
D gene: -

CDR3 DNA: TGTGCCAGCAGTCAAAACACTGTCACTGAAGCTTTCTTT
CDR3 protein: CASSQNTVTEAFF
CDR3 length: 13
clone size: few
V gene: TRBV28
J gene: TRBJ1-1
D gene: -

CDR3 DNA: TGTGCCAGCAGGGCGGGACTAGGAACAGATACGCAGTATTTT
CDR3 protein: CASRAGLGTDTQYF
CDR3 length: 14
clone size: once
V gene: TRBV2
J gene: TRBJ2-3
D gene: TRBD2

CDR3 DNA: TGTGCCAGCAGCTTCCAGGACGACGGGGGTCAGCCCCAGCATTTT
CDR3 protein: CASSFQDDGGQPQHF
CDR3 length: 15
clone size: -
V gene: TRBV7-2
J gene: TRBJ1-5
D gene: -

CDR3 DNA: TGCAGCGTTGAAGGTTCCAGGGGGATAGGTGGCTACACCTTC
CDR3 protein: CSVEGSRGIGGYTF
CDR3 length: 14
clone size: few
V gene: TRBV29-1
J gene: TRBJ1-2
D gene: TRBD1

CDR3 DNA: TGTGCCAGCGTAGGGGGTCCTTACAATGAGCAGTTCTTC
CDR3 protein: CASVGGPYNEQFF
CDR3 length: 13
clone size: once
V gene: TRBV6-4
J gene: TRBJ2-1
D gene: -

CDR3 DNA: TGTGCCAGCAGTTTACCGGAGAGGAACACTGAAGCTTTCTTT
CDR3 protein: CASSLPERNTEAFF
CDR3 length: 14
clone size: -
V gene: TRBV28
J gene: TRBJ1-1
D gene: -

CDR3 DNA: TGTGCCAGCAGCGCCCTAGCGGGGGGTCAAGAGACCCAGTACTTC
CDR3 protein: CASSALAGGQETQYF
CDR3 length: 15
clone size: few
V gene: TRBV11-2
J gene: TRBJ2-5
D gene: TRBD2

CDR3 DNA: TGTGCCAGCAGCCCAAGAAGGGCAGGGGAGGCCCATGGGACTGAAGCTTTCTTT
CDR3 protein: CASSPRRAGEAHGTEAFF
CDR3 length: 18
clone size: -
V gene: TRBV21-1
J gene: TRBJ1-1
D gene: -

CDR3 DNA: TGTGCCAGCAGCAATGGGCCTAATGAAAAACTGTTTTTT
CDR3 protein: CASSNGPNEKLFF
CDR3 length: 13
clone size: few
V gene: TRBV7-3
J gene: TRBJ1-4
D gene: -

CDR3 DNA: TGTGCCAGCAGCTTAAATTCCCCCGGGGCGGGTAATAATTCACCCCTCCACTTT
CDR3 protein: CASSLNSPGAGNNSPLHF
CDR3 length: 18
clone size: few
V gene: TRBV7-2
J gene: TRBJ1-6
D gene: -

CDR3 DNA: TGTGCCAGCAGCACCGGGACTAAAGAGACCCAGTACTTC
CDR3 protein: CASSTGTKETQYF
CDR3 length: 13
clone size: -
V gene: TRBV5-6
J gene: TRBJ2-5
D gene: TRBD2

CDR3 DNA: TGCGCCAGCAGCTTGGGGTCGAGGCCTGAAGCTTTCTTT
CDR3 protein: CASSLGSRPEAFF
CDR3 length: 13
clone size: -
V gene: TRBV5-1
J gene: TRBJ1-1
D gene: -

CDR3 DNA: TGTGCCAGCAGTCCTCCCGGGACAGGGGGTTTGAGCACTGAAGCTTTCTTT
CDR3 protein: CASSPPGTGGLSTEAFF
CDR3 length: 17
clone size: few
V gene: TRBV28
J gene: TRBJ1-1
D gene: TRBD1

CDR3 DNA: TGTGCCATCAGCCCACAGGAAAGGAACACTGAAGCTTTCTTT
CDR3 protein: CAISPQERNTEAFF
CDR3 length: 14
clone size: few
V gene: TRBV10-3
J gene: TRBJ1-1
D gene: -

CDR3 DNA: TGTGCCAGCAGTCAGGACAGGACGCTAAAGGAGCAGTTCTTC
CDR3 protein: CASSQDRTLKEQFF
CDR3 length: 14
clone size: few
V gene: TRBV2
J gene: TRBJ2-1
D gene: TRBD1

CDR3 DNA: TGCAGTGCTAGGGGAGAGACGAACACCGGGGAGCTGTTTTTT
CDR3 protein: CSARGETNTGELFF
CDR3 length: 14
clone size: few
V gene: TRBV20-1
J gene: TRBJ2-2
D gene: -

CDR3 DNA: TGTGCCAGCAGTGTCGAAAGGGGGGAGACCCAGTACTTC
CDR3 protein: CASSVERGETQYF
CDR3 length: 13
clone size: -
V gene: TRBV2
J gene: TRBJ2-5
D gene: -

CDR3 DNA: TGTGCCACCAGCAGAGATAAGGGATCCAATCAGCCCCAGCATTTT
CDR3 protein: CATSRDKGSNQPQHF
CDR3 length: 15
clone size: few
V gene: TRBV15
J gene: TRBJ1-5
D gene: -

CDR3 DNA: TGTGCCAGCAGCCCCCCCCCAGGCCAAAACACTGAAGCTTTCTTT
CDR3 protein: CASSPPPGQNTEAFF
CDR3 length: 15
clone size: few
V gene: TRBV11-2
J gene: TRBJ1-1
D gene: -

CDR3 DNA: TGCGCCAGCAGCCCAGGGGGTACAGATCAGCCCCAGCATTTT
CDR3 protein: CASSPGGTDQPQHF
CDR3 length: 14
clone size: -
V gene: TRBV5-1
J gene: TRBJ1-5
D gene: TRBD1

CDR3 DNA: TGTGCCAGCAGCCCGTCGACAGGGAACTATGGCTACACCTTC
CDR3 protein: CASSPSTGNYGYTF
CDR3 length: 14
clone size: -
V gene: TRBV11-2
J gene: TRBJ1-2
D gene: TRBD1

CDR3 DNA: TGCGCCAGCAGCTTCGCAACAGGGGCCTCCTACGAGCAGTACTTC
CDR3 protein: CASSFATGASYEQYF
CDR3 length: 15
clone size: few
V gene: TRBV5-1
J gene: TRBJ2-7
D gene: TRBD1

CDR3 DNA: TGCAGCGTTCTTCCAGGGGGCACCGGGGAGCTGTTTTTT
CDR3 protein: CSVLPGGTGELFF
CDR3 length: 13
clone size: -
V gene: TRBV29-1
J gene: TRBJ2-2
D gene: TRBD1

CDR3 DNA: TGTGCCAGCAGCTTTATTGAGGGACAGGGACAAAAAGGCGGCTATGGCTACACCTTC
CDR3 protein: CASSFIEGQGQKGGYGYTF
CDR3 length: 19
clone size: -
V gene: TRBV11-1
J gene: TRBJ1-2
D gene: TRBD1

CDR3 DNA: TGTGCCAGCAGCCAAGATTCCCGGGATCCGGACTTC
CDR3 protein: CASSQDSRDPDF
CDR3 length: 12
clone size: few
V gene: TRBV3-1
J gene: TRBJ2-7
D gene: -

CDR3 DNA: TGCAGTGCTCACGACACGCGTCATCCCTACGAGCAGTACTTC
CDR3 protein: CSAHDTRHPYEQYF
CDR3 length: 14
clone size: once
V gene: TRBV20-1
J gene: TRBJ2-7
D gene: -

CDR3 DNA: TGTGCCACCAGCAGGGGGAACGACAGGCTGCAGAAGGTGCAGTACTTC
CDR3 protein: CATSRGNDRLQKVQYF
CDR3 length: 16
clone size: -
V gene: TRBV15
J gene: TRBJ2-7
D gene: -

CDR3 DNA: TGTGCCAGCTCCCGCACCGGGACACACAATGAGCAGTTCTTC
CDR3 protein: CASSRTGTHNEQFF
CDR3 length: 14
clone size: few
V gene: TRBV2
J gene: TRBJ2-1
D gene: -

CDR3 DNA: TGTGCCAGCAGCTTACCAGAAAACATTCAGTACTTC
CDR3 protein: CASSLPENIQYF
CDR3 length: 12
clone size: few
V gene: TRBV7-2
J gene: TRBJ2-4
D gene: -

CDR3 DNA: TGTGCCAGCAGACCTACAGATTTTAGCAATCAGCCCCAGCATTTT
CDR3 protein: CASRPTDFSNQPQHF
CDR3 length: 15
clone size: -
V gene: TRBV28
J gene: TRBJ1-5
D gene: -

CDR3 DNA: TGTGCCATCAGTGACCGGGACAGGGGAACCGGGGAGCTGTTTTTT
CDR3 protein: CAISDRDRGTGELFF
CDR3 length: 15
clone size: few
V gene: TRBV10-3
J gene: TRBJ2-2
D gene: TRBD1

CDR3 DNA: TGTGCCAGCAGCCACCTTAGCAATCAGCCCCAGCATTTT
CDR3 protein: CASSHLSNQPQHF
CDR3 length: 13
clone size: few
V gene: TRBV27
J gene: TRBJ1-5
D gene: -

CDR3 DNA: TGTGCCAGCAGTCTCAGCCACACCGGGGAGCTGTTTTTT
CDR3 protein: CASSLSHTGELFF
CDR3 length: 13
clone size: -
V gene: TRBV2
J gene: TRBJ2-2
D gene: -

CDR3 DNA: TGCAGTGCTAGCTCCCTAGCGGGGCCAGAGACCCAGTACTTC
CDR3 protein: CSASSLAGPETQYF
CDR3 length: 14
clone size: -
V gene: TRBV20-1
J gene: TRBJ2-5
D gene: TRBD2

CDR3 DNA: TGTGCCAGCAACGAGCGGGGTGGTTTCAAAAACACCATATATTTT
CDR3 protein: CASNERGGFKNTIYF
CDR3 length: 15
clone size: -
V gene: TRBV28
J gene: TRBJ1-3
D gene: -

CDR3 DNA: TGTGCCACCAGCAGAGAAACCAGGACAGGGGGAAATCAGCCCCAGCATTTT
CDR3 protein: CATSRETRTGGNQPQHF
CDR3 length: 17
clone size: -
V gene: TRBV15
J gene: TRBJ1-5
D gene: TRBD1

CDR3 DNA: TGTGCCACCAGTGAAGGGACAGGGTCCTACAATGAGCAGTTCTTC
CDR3 protein: CATSEGTGSYNEQFF
CDR3 length: 15
clone size: -
V gene: TRBV24-1
J gene: TRBJ2-1
D gene: TRBD1

CDR3 DNA: TGTGCCAGCAGCAGGGGGGACAGGGCATACGAGCAGTACTTC
CDR3 protein: CASSRGDRAYEQYF
CDR3 length: 14
clone size: -
V gene: TRBV28
J gene: TRBJ2-7
D gene: TRBD1